This entry describes one TCR beta chain. TCRdb reprocessed the 5' RACE reads via MiXCR and lists one record per CDR3 protein. This table has around 1.7 million distinct CDR3 sequences, roughly a third appearing once. Germline CDR1 is SGHAT and CDR2 is FQNNGV. V lost 3 bases, J lost 3 bases, and 23 bases stayed unmatched. The CDR3 consists of 23 residues. This specimen comes from a study of identical twins. V gene TRBV11-2 combines with J gene TRBJ2-7; TRBD2 aligns across 16 bases. The TCR sequence derives from a newborn girl in good health. Sequences were obtained from cord blood. CDR3 loop: CASSFPQGLAGGPKMPPNYEQYF. DNA for the CDR3: TGTGCCAGCAGCTTCCCCCAGGGACTAGCGGGAGGGCCAAAGATGCCGCCTAACTACGAGCAGTACTTC.